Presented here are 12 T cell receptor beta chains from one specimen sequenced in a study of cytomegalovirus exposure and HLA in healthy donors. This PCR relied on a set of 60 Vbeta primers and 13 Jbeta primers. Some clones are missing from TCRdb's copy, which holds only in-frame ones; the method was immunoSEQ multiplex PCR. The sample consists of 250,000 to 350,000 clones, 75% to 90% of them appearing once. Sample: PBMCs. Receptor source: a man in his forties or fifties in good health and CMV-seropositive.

The DNA for the CDR3 is TGTGCCAGCAGCTTGGGAACCGGGACAGGGAGGACTGAAGCTTTCTTT. Its translation is CASSLGTGTGRTEAFF. The gene calls are TRBV5-4 and TRBJ1-1; 9 bases agree with TRBD1. The CDR3 runs 16 residues. In germline, CDR1 is SGHNT, CDR2 YYREEE (reference sequence). With V trimmed by 0 bases and J by 5 bases, 8 bases remained unmatched.

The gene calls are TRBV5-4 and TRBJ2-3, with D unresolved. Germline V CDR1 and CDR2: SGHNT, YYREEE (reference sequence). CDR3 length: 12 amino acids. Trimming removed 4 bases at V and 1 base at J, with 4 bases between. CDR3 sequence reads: CASSKRTDTQYF. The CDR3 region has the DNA TGTGCCAGCAGCAAGCGCACAGATACGCAGTATTTT.

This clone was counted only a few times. CDR3 residues: CARDTTEALKSSYEQYF. The CDR3 nucleotides are TGTGCCAGGGATACGACAGAAGCGCTGAAGAGCTCCTACGAGCAGTACTTC. The V gene is TRBV18, the J gene TRBJ2-7, with D perhaps matching TRBD1 (5 bases). The CDR3 covers 17 residues. The V and J ends lost 9 bases and 0 bases respectively, with 24 bases between them. CDR1 and CDR2 from the germline V gene are KGHSH and LQKENI.

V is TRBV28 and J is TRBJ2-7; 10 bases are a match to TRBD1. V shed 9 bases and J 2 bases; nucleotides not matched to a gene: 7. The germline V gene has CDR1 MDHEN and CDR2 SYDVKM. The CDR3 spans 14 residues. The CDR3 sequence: CASQTGTGAYEQYF. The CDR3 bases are TGTGCCAGTCAAACCGGGACAGGGGCCTACGAGCAGTACTTC. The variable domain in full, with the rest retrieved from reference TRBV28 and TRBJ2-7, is DVKVTQSSRYLVKRTGEKVFLECVQDMDHENMFWYRQDPGLGLRLIYFSYDVKMKEKGDIPEGYSVSREKKERFSLILESASTNQTSMYLCASQTGTGAYEQYFGPGTRLTVT.

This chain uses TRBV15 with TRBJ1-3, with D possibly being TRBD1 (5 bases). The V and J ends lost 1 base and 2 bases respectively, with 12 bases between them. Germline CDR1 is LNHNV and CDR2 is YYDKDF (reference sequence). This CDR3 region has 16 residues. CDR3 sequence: CATSRAGERAGNTIYF. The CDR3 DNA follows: TGTGCCACCAGCAGAGCGGGGGAGAGGGCTGGAAACACCATATATTTT.

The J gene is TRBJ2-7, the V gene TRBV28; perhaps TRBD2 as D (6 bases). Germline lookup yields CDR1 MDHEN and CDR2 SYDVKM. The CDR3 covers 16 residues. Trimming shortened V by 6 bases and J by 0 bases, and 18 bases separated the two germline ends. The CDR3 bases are TGTGCCAGCAGCCGCCCGGAGGCGGGAAGCTCCTACGAGCAGTACTTC. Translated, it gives CASSRPEAGSSYEQYF.

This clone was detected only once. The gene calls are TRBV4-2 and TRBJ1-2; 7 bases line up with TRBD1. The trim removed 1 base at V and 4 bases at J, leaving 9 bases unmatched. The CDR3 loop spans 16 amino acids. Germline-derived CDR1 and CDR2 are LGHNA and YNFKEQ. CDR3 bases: TGTGCCAGCAGCCAAGGGACAGGCGCCTTGGGCTATGGCTACACCTTC. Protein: CASSQGTGALGYGYTF.

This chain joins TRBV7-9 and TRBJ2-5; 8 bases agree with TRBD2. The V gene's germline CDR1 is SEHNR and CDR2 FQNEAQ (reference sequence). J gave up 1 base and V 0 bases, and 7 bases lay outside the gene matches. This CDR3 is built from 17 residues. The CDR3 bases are TGTGCCAGCAGCTTAGCAGCCAGCGGGAGAGGCCAAGAGACCCAGTACTTC. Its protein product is CASSLAASGRGQETQYF.

In DNA form, the CDR3 reads TGTGCCAGCAGTCTAGCCTGGAGCACCGGGGAGCTGTTTTTT. Residues: CASSLAWSTGELFF. The V call is TRBV6-4, the J call TRBJ2-2, with D perhaps matching TRBD2 (5 bases). The V end lost 5 bases, the J end lost 4 bases, and 11 bases lay between the germline ends. The germline V gene has CDR1 MRHNA and CDR2 SNTAGT. This CDR3 is 14 amino acids long.

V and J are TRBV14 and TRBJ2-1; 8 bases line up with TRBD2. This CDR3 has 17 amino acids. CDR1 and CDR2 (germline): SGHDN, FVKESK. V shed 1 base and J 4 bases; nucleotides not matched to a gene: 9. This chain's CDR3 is CASSQVRAGEVYNEQFF. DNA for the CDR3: TGTGCCAGCAGCCAAGTACGAGCGGGAGAAGTTTACAATGAGCAGTTCTTC. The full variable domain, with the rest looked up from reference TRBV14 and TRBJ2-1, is EAGVTQFPSHSVIEKGQTVTLRCDPISGHDNLYWYRRVMGKEIKFLLHFVKESKQDESGMPNNRFLAERTGGTYSTLKVQPAELEDSGVYFCASSQVRAGEVYNEQFFGPGTRLTVL.

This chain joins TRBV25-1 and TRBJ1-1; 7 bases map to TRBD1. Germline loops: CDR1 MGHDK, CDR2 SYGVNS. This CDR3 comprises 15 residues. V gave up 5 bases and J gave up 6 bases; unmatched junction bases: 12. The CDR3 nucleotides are TGTGCCAGCAGTTCGTGGGACGACCAGGGGGCTGAAGCTTTCTTT. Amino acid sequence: CASSSWDDQGAEAFF.

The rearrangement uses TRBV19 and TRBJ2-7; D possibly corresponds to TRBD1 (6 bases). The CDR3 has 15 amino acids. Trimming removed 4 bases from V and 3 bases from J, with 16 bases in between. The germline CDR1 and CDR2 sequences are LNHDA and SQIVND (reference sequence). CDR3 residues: CASSSGQWGYYEQYF. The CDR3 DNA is TGTGCCAGTAGTAGCGGACAGTGGGGATACTACGAGCAGTACTTC.